This T cell receptor beta chain is drawn from a study of Graves' ophthalmopathy and Graves' hyperthyroidism (dated 2018 in TCRdb). Concerning the study at large: A patient counted as having stable hyperthyroidism if there was no progression to ophthalmopathy within 18 months of follow-up. To explore V-J signatures distinguishing ophthalmopathy from hyperthyroidism, a discovery set of 100 or so patients (fewer than 45 ophthalmopathy, 55 to 60 stable hyperthyroidism) was enrolled. The independent validation cohort included 18 hyperthyroidism patients plus 17 patients who later progressed from hyperthyroidism to ophthalmopathy. After sampling, hyperthyroidism patients received methimazole starting at 30 mg daily, and ophthalmopathy patients received high-dose intravenous methylprednisolone. TCR beta repertoire signatures were used to distinguish Graves' ophthalmopathy from Graves' hyperthyroidism and to predict progression to ophthalmopathy. In total, around 140 blood samples were TCR-sequenced: around 42 ophthalmopathy, some 80 hyperthyroidism and approximately 17 hyperthyroidism-to-ophthalmopathy patients. In roughly 6 hyperthyroidism patients, the T-cell repertoire of thyroid tissue was compared with the T-cell repertoire of blood.

Hyperthyroidism patients were newly diagnosed, were aged 18 to 65 years, and had a disease duration under 2 months. Patients with other autoimmune diseases, uncontrolled infections, pregnancy or lactation were excluded. Clinical symptoms, serum thyroxine, TRAb, thyroid ultrasound and orbital computed tomography were used for diagnosis. Total RNA was extracted using Trizol reagent, and RNA quality was checked on an Agilent 2100 Bioanalyzer. For repertoire sequencing, TCR beta CDR3 regions were amplified from RNA transcripts. A first-round RT-PCR used HTBI primers with the Qiagen OneStep RT-PCR kit, followed by a second-round multiplex PCR, size selection and purification. Libraries were sequenced on an Illumina HiSeq2000 using paired-end 100 bp reads. The authors' pipeline ran thus. SOAPnuke was used for read processing, and reads with adapters, uncalled bases, a mean Phred below 15, or no exact constant-primer or identifier match were discarded. COPE v1.2.5 was used to merge the high-quality paired reads. Each unique nucleotide sequence was treated as a clonotype, and MiTCR v1.1 was used to align the clonotypes to the IMGT TRB V, D and J references. The analysis was limited to V-J combinations with a frequency above 0.0001, which together covered approximately 99% of repertoires. A TCR clonal expansion and chaos score per V-J combination was defined as the ratio of F50 clonal expansion to chaos observed in the TCRdist matrix. Features were reduced by Welch's t-statistics and random forest to roughly 14 V-J combinations, which fed a naive Bayes classifier. The Morisita-Horn index was used to measure how similar the thyroid and blood repertoires were. TCRdb trimmed public reads at Q25 via fastp, called clones via MiXCR and kept in-frame beta chains. Each entry is one CDR3 protein sequence, shown with its most common DNA and genes. The V and J calls here are based on TCRdb, not the publication. This sample gives around 1.1 million distinct CDR3 sequences in total; 35% to 40% of them show up just once. Of the sample, around 10% falls within the top ten clones.

On the study overall, not on this receptor specifically: The 13-signature model separated ophthalmopathy from stable hyperthyroidism with approximately 88% sensitivity and almost 84% specificity in cross-validation, and 80%/75% in the test set. In validation, the model predicted ophthalmopathy progression with 70.59% sensitivity and about 77% specificity; 12 predicted patients were CT-confirmed with GO in a median of around 6 months. No statistical method was used to set the sample size in advance, and the investigators knew which group each participant was assigned to. Most expanded thyroid clonotypes with frequency above 0.001 were also detected in blood, suggesting blood repertoires may reflect the thyroid immune response.

This clonotype was seen ten or more times. Its antigen specificity is not known. No base-level quality is on record; no much larger clone is a single base apart. Material for sequencing was peripheral blood or thyroid tissue (not recorded which). The receptor was derived from an adult man with Graves' hyperthyroidism.

The DNA sequence is TGTGCCAGCAGGGCTTGGACAGGGGTGAACACTGAAGCTTTCTTT. The encoded protein is CASRAWTGVNTEAFF. The rearranged segments are TRBV2 and TRBJ1-1, with 9 bases aligning to TRBD1. At the junction V is shortened by 6 bases and J by 0 bases; bases outside the gene matches: 5. CDR1 and CDR2 are drawn from the germline V gene: SNHLY, FYNNEI. The CDR3 numbers 15 residues from cysteine through phenylalanine. CDR3 DNA only is kept here, 45 bases in frame from base 1.